Sequencing of this TCR beta chain was carried out in a study of tumor-infiltrating lymphocytes in primary liver carcinoma. A constant-region primer primed TCR beta cDNA synthesis from about 0.55 ug of total RNA. TCR beta libraries came from three nested multiplex PCR rounds using slightly modified ARM-PCR. TCRdb independently ran MiXCR on the multiplex PCR reads; one entry per CDR3 protein. The sample contains fewer than 150,000 distinct CDR3 sequences, roughly 69% of which appear only once. Co-extracted RNA and DNA came from around 20-30 mg of unsorted bulk tissue. Of note for this clonotype: Sequence at one end of the junction differs from germline and may be a read error.

The sample was liver tumor tissue from sampling region 1. Indicated subset: tumor region T1, superior pole. This receptor was identified in a woman aged 60-75 years with primary liver carcinoma and hepatitis B virus infection.

The CDR3 bases are TGTGCCAGCAGTTTGTGGACTAGCGGCTACAATGAGCACTTCTTC. The encoded protein is CASSLWTSGYNEHFF. The chain is built from TRBV12-3 or TRBV12-4 and TRBJ2-1; TRBD2 matches at 10 bases. The length of the CDR3 is 15 residues.